This T cell receptor (beta chain) was identified during a study of T cell repertoires in aging, cancer and after chemotherapy. The template was genomic DNA from peripheral blood, not RNA. Multiplex touch-down PCR with TRB-A/B primers amplified rearranged V-D-J TRB sequences. TCRdb reprocessed the multiplex PCR reads via MiXCR and lists one record per CDR3 protein. The sample consists of about 5,400 distinct CDR3 sequences, under 45% of them appearing once. The specimen was blood. The clonotype comes from a human donor in good health.

The CDR3 sequence: CASSPPGAPEQFF. For the CDR3, the DNA is TGTGCCAGCAGCCCCCCGGGGGCGCCTGAGCAGTTCTTC. The chain joins TRBV6-5 to TRBJ2-1; D assignment may be TRBD1 or TRBD2 (6 bases each). The CDR3 consists of 13 residues. Trimming took 6 bases from V and 9 from J, leaving 15 bases between them. Germline V lookup: CDR1 MNHEY, CDR2 SVGAGI.